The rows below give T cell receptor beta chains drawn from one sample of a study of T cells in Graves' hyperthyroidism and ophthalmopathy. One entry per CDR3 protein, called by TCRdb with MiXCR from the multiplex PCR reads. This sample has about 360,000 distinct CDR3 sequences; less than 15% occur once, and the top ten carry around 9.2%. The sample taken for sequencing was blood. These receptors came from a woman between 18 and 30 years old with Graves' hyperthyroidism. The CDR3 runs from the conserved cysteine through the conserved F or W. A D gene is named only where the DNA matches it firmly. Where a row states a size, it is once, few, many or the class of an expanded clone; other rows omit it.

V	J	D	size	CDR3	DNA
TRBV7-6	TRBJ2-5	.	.	CASSWTEQETQYF	TGTGCCAGCAGCTGGACGGAGCAAGAGACCCAGTACTTC
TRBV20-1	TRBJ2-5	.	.	CSAPGWDKMYF	TGCAGTGCTCCTGGGTGGGATAAGATGTACTTC
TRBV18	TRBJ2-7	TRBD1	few	CASSPGGTGNEQYF	TGTGCCAGCTCACCGGGAGGGACAGGGAACGAGCAGTACTTC
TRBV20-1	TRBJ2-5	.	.	CSARKKYLQETQYF	TGCAGTGCTAGAAAAAAGTACTTACAAGAGACCCAGTACTTC
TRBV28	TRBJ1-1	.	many	CASSPSPAMNTEAFF	TGTGCCAGCAGTCCCTCTCCGGCCATGAACACTGAAGCTTTCTTT
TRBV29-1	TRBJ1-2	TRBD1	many	CSAGGGSGDNYGYTF	TGCAGCGCCGGAGGGGGCTCAGGGGACAACTATGGCTACACCTTC
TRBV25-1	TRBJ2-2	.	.	CASSEQGRDTGELFF	TGTGCCAGCAGTGAGCAGGGACGGGACACCGGGGAGCTGTTTTTT
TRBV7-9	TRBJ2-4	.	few	CASSPQGFQYF	TGTGCCAGCAGCCCCCAAGGGTTTCAGTACTTC
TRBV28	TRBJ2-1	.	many	CASTGVGEQFF	TGTGCCAGCACGGGAGTTGGTGAGCAGTTCTTC
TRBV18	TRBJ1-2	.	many	CASSPSGDGYTF	TGTGCCAGCTCACCGTCGGGTGATGGCTACACCTTC
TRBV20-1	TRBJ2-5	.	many	CSASEWDGGQETQYF	TGCAGTGCTAGTGAGTGGGACGGAGGCCAAGAGACCCAGTACTTC
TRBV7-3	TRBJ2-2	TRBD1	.	CASSSTPGQDLTGELFF	TGTGCCAGCAGCTCGACACCGGGACAGGACCTCACCGGGGAGCTGTTTTTT
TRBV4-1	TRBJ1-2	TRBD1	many	CASSLIFPGQGNGYTF	TGCGCCAGCAGCCTTATTTTCCCGGGACAGGGAAATGGCTACACCTTC
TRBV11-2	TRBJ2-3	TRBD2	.	CASSVTGTSFDTQYF	TGTGCCAGCAGCGTAACCGGGACTAGCTTCGATACGCAGTATTTT
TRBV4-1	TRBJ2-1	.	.	CASSLPQGPSSYNEQFF	TGCGCCAGCAGCCTCCCCCAGGGGCCAAGCTCCTACAATGAGCAGTTCTTC
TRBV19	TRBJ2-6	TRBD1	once	CASSIRGQGGSGANVLTF	TGTGCCAGTAGTATTCGGGGACAGGGGGGGTCTGGGGCCAACGTCCTGACTTTC
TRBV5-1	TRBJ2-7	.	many	CASSLVRQGSTQYF	TGCGCCAGCAGCTTGGTCCGCCAGGGATCAACGCAGTACTTC
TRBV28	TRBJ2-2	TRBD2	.	CASSFSGRRSGELFF	TGTGCCAGCAGTTTTTCCGGGAGGCGATCCGGGGAGCTGTTTTTT
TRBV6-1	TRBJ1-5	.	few	CASSQRTVGAQPQHF	TGTGCCAGCAGCCAAAGGACCGTAGGGGCTCAGCCCCAGCATTTT
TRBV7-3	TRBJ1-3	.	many	CASSIDGGNTIYF	TGTGCCAGCAGCATCGACGGAGGAAACACCATATATTTT
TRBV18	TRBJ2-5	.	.	CASSPVETQYF	TGTGCCAGCTCACCCGTCGAGACCCAGTACTTC
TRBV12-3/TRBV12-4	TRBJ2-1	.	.	CASSRGAGYNEQFF	TGTGCCAGCAGCCGGGGGGCGGGATACAATGAGCAGTTCTTC
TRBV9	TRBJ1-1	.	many	CASSALDGITGAFF	TGTGCCAGCAGCGCGCTGGACGGGATAACCGGAGCTTTCTTT
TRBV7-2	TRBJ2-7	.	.	CASSLIGPGSGYEQYF	TGTGCCAGCAGCTTAATAGGCCCAGGCAGCGGGTACGAGCAGTACTTC
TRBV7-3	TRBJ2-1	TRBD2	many	CASSSLAGVAYNEQFF	TGTGCCAGCAGTTCATTAGCGGGAGTCGCCTACAATGAGCAGTTCTTC
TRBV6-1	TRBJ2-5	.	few	CASSEAGIRPTEYF	TGTGCCAGCAGTGAAGCAGGGATTCGGCCGACGGAGTACTTC
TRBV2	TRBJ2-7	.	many	CASRRQSLEQYF	TGTGCCAGCAGGAGACAGTCCCTCGAGCAGTACTTC
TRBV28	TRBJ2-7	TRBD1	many	CASSAGDRATYEQYF	TGTGCCAGCAGTGCGGGCGACAGGGCCACCTACGAGCAGTACTTC
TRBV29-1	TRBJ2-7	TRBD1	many	CSVELGAGQVTYEQYF	TGCAGCGTTGAATTGGGGGCGGGACAGGTAACCTACGAGCAGTACTTC
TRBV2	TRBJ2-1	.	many	CASSATPPYNEQFF	TGTGCCAGCAGTGCCACACCGCCCTACAATGAGCAGTTCTTC
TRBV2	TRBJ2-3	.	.	CASSADISTDTQYF	TGTGCCAGCAGTGCTGACATAAGCACAGATACGCAGTATTTT
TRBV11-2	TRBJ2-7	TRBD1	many	CASSPDRRYEQYF	TGTGCCAGCAGCCCGGACAGGCGGTACGAGCAGTACTTC
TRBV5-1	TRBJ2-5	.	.	CASSLGTGGPSQETQYF	TGCGCCAGCAGCTTGGGGACTGGTGGGCCAAGCCAAGAGACCCAGTACTTC
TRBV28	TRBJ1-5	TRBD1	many	CASTAGTGGFSNQPQHF	TGTGCCAGCACCGCAGGCACAGGGGGCTTTAGCAATCAGCCCCAGCATTTT
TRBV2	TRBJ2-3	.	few	CASRGEKTTQYF	TGTGCCAGCAGGGGGGAAAAGACTACGCAGTATTTT
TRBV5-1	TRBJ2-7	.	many	CASSLAGVTEQYF	TGCGCCAGCAGCTTGGCAGGGGTAACTGAGCAGTACTTC
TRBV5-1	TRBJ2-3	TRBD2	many	CASSPGLAGVHTQYF	TGCGCCAGCAGCCCCGGACTAGCGGGAGTCCATACGCAGTATTTT